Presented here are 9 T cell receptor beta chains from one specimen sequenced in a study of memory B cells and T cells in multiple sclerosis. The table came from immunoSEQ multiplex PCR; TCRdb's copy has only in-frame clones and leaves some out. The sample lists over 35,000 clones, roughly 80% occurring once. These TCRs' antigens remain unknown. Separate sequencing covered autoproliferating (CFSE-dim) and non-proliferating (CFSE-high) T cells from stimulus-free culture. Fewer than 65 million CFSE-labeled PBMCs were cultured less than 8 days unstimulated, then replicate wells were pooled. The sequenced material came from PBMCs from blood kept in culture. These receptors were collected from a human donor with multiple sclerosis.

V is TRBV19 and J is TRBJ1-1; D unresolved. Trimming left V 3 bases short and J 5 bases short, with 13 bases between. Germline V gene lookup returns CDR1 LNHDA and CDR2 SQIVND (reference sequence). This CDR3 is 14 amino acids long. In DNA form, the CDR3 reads TGTGCCAGTAGTATGGAGGTCGGGCGAACTGAAGCTTTCTTT. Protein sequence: CASSMEVGRTEAFF.

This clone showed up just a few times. The CDR3: CASSYRNLQETQYF. For the CDR3, the DNA is TGTGCCAGCAGTTACCGAAACCTCCAAGAGACCCAGTACTTC. The chain uses TRBV6-5 and TRBJ2-5; D gene ambiguous. This CDR3 is built from 14 residues. CDR1 is MNHEY and CDR2 is SVGAGI in the germline V gene. Trimming stripped 2 bases from V and 1 base from J, with 8 bases between.

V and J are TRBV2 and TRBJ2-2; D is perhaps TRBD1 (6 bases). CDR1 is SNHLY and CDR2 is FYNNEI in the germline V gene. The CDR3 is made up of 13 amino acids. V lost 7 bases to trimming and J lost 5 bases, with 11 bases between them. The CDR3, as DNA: TGTGCCAGCAACGGTCAGGGGACCGGGGAGCTGTTTTTT. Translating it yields CASNGQGTGELFF. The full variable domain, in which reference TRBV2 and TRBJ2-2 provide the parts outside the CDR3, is EPEVTQTPSHQVTQMGQEVILRCVPISNHLYFYWYRQILGQKVEFLVSFYNNEISEKSEIFDDQFSVERPDGSNFTLKIRSTKLEDSAMYFCASNGQGTGELFFGEGSRLTVL.

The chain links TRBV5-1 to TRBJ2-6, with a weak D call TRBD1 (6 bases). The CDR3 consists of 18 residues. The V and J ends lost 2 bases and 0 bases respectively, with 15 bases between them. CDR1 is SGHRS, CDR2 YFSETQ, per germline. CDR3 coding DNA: TGCGCCAGCAGCTTTTTGGGGGCCCCAAGCTCTGGGGCCAACGTCCTGACTTTC. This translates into CASSFLGAPSSGANVLTF.

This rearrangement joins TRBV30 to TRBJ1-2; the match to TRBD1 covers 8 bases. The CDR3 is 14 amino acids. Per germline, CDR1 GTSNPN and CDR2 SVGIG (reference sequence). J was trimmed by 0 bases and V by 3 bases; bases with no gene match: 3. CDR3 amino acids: CAWRKDRANYGYTF. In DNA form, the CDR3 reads TGTGCCTGGAGGAAGGACAGGGCTAACTATGGCTACACCTTC.

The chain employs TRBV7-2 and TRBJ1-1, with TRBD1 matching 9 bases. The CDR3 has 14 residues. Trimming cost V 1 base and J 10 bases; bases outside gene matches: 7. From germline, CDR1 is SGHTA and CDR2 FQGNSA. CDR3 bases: TGTGCCAGCAGCTTAGTCGACAGGGGGTGGGCAGCTTTCTTT. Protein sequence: CASSLVDRGWAAFF.

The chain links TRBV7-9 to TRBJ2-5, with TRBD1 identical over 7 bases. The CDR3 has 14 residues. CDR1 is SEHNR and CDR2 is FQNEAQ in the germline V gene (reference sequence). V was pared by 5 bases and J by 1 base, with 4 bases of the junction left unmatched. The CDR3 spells CASSLRDSQETQYF. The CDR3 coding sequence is TGTGCCAGCAGCCTACGGGACAGCCAAGAGACCCAGTACTTC.

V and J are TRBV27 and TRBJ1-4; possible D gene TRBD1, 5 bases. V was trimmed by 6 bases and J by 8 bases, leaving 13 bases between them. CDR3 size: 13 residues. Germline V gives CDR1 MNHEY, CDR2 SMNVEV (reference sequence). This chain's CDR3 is CASRQAIGEKLFF. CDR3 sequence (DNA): TGTGCCAGCAGACAGGCTATAGGAGAAAAACTGTTTTTT.

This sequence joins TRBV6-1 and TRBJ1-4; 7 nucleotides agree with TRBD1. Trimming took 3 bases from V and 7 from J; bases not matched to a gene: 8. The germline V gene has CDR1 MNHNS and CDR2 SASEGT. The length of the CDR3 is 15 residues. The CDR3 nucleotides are TGTGCCAGCAGTGAGGGACAGTCTGGGGGTGAAAAACTGTTTTTT. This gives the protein CASSEGQSGGEKLFF.